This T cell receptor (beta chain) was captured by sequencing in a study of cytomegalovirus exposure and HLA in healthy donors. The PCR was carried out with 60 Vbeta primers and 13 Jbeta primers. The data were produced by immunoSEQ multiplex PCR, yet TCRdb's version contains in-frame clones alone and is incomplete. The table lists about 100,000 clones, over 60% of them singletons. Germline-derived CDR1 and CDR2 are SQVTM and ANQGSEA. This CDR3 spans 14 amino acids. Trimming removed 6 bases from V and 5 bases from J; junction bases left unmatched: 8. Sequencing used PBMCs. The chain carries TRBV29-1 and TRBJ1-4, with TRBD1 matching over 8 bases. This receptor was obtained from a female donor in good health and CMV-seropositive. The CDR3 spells CSVFRGPGNEKLFF. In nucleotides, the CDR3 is TGCAGCGTCTTCAGGGGGCCGGGGAATGAAAAACTGTTTTTT.